This paragraph covers one T cell receptor beta chain sequence. Antigen: not known. Amplification used 60 Vbeta primers and 13 Jbeta primers. Original processing notes: Some 11 million shared chains were among the roughly 78 million unique TCR beta chains that a later analysis counted. Clones were sequenced by immunoSEQ multiplex PCR, and TCRdb holds only the in-frame ones, with some missing. The DNA was the basis for D and trimming; V, J and clone size are from that table. Of approximately 100,000 clones in the sample, roughly 73% were seen once. This specimen belongs to a study of cytomegalovirus exposure and HLA in healthy donors. There are 15 residues in the CDR3. V shed 7 bases and J 1 base; nucleotides not matched to a gene: 7. Germline V lookup: CDR1 SNHLY, CDR2 FYNNEI. Study results and caveats: A highly shared variant cluster was judged a likely technical artifact.

Sequencing was performed on PBMCs. The receptor's source is a woman aged 40 to 50 in good health and CMV-seronegative. The V and J genes are TRBV2 and TRBJ2-3, with 8 bases lining up with TRBD1. CDR3 loop: CASTKTGQGTDTQYF. In nucleotides, the CDR3 is TGTGCCAGCACGAAGACGGGACAGGGCACAGATACGCAGTATTTT.